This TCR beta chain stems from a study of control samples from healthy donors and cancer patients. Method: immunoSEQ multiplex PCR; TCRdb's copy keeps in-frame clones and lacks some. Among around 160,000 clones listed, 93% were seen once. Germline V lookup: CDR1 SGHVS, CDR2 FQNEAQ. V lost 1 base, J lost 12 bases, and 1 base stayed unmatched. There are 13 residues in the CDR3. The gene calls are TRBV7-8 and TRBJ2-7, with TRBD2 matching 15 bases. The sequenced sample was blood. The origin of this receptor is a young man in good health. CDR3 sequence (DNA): TGTGCCAGCAGCTTAGAGGGACTAGCGGGGGGGTACTTC. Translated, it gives CASSLEGLAGGYF.